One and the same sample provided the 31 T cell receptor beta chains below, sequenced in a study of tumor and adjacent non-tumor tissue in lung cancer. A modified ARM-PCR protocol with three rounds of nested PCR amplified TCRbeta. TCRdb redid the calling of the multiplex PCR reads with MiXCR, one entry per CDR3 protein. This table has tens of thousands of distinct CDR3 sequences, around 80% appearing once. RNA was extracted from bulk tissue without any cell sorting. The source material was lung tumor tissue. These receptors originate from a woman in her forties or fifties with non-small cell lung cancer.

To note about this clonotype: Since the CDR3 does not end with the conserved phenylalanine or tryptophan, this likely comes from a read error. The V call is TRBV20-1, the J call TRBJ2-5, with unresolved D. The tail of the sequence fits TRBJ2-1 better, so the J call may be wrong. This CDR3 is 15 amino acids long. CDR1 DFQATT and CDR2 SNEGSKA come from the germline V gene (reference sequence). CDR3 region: CSASSSIGNGYEQFY. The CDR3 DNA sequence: TGCAGTGCTAGTAGTAGCATAGGGAATGGCTATGAGCAGTTCTAC.

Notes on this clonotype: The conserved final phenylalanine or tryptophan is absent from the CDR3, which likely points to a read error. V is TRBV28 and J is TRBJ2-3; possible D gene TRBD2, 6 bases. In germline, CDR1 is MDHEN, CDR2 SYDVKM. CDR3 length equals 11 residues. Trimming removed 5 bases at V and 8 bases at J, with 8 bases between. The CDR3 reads CASSRRGTQYL. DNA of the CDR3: TGTGCCAGCAGTCGGAGGGGTACGCAGTATTTG.

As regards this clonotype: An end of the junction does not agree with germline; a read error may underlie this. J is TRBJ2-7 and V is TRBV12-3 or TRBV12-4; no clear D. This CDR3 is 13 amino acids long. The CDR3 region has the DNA TGTACCAGAAGTTTCATGGGTTCCTACGAGCAGTACTTC. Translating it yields CTRSFMGSYEQYF.

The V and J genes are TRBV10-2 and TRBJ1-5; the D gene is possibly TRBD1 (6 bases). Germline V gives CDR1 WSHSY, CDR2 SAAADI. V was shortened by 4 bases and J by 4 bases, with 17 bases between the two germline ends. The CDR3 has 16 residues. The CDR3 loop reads CASSVGHHCSNQPQHF. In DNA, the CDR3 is TGCGCCAGCAGTGTGGGACACCATTGTAGTAATCAGCCCCAGCATTTT.

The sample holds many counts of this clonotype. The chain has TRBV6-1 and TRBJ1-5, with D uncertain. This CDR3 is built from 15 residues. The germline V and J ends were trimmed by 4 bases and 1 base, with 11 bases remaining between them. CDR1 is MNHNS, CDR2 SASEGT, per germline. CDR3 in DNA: TGTGCCAGCAGTGGTACCTCATGGAGCAATCAGCCCCAGCATTTT. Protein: CASSGTSWSNQPQHF.

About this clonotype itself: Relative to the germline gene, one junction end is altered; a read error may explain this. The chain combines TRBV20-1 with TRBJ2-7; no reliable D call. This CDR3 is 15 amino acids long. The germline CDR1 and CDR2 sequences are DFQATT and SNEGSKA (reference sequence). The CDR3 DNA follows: TGTAGTGCTAGAGGTCTCCAGGACGCCTCCCCCGAGCAGTGCTTC. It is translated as CSARGLQDASPEQCF.

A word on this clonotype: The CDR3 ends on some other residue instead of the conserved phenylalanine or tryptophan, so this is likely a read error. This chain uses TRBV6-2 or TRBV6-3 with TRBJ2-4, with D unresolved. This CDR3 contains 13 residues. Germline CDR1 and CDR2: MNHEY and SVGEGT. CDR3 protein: CTSSYSSPNIQYL. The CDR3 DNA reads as TGTACCAGCAGTTACTCTAGTCCGAACATTCAGTACCTC.

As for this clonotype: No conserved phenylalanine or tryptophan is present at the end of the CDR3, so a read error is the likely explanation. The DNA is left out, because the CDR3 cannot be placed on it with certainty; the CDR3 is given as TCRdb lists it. CDR3 loop: CASKKRTSGSPREQYL. The genes are TRBV6-5 and TRBJ2-7; the listed D gene, TRBD2, was not tested against the DNA. Both ends counted, the CDR3 spans 16 residues. Per the germline V gene, CDR1 is MNHEY and CDR2 is SVGAGI.

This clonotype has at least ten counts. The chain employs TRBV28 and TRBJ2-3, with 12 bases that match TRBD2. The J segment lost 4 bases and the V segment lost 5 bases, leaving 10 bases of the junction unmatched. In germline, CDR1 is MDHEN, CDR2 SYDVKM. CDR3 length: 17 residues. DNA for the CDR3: TGTGCCAGCAGTCCTGGACTAGCGGGACTTGGGGCAGATACGCAGTATTTT. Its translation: CASSPGLAGLGADTQYF.

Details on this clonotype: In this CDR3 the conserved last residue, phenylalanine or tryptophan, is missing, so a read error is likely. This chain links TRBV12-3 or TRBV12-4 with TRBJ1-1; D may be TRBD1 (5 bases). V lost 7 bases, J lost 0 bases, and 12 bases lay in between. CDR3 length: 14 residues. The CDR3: CASKRDLLNTEAFL. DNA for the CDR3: TGTGCCAGCAAGAGGGACCTCTTGAACACTGAAGCTTTCCTT.

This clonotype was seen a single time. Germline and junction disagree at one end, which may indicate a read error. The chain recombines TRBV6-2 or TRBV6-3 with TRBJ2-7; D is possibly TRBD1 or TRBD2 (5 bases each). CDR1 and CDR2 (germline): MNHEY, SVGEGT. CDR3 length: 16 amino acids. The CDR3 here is CASCYSAGTSSYEQYF. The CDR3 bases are TGTGCCAGCTGTTATTCTGCAGGGACGAGCTCCTACGAGCAGTACTTC.

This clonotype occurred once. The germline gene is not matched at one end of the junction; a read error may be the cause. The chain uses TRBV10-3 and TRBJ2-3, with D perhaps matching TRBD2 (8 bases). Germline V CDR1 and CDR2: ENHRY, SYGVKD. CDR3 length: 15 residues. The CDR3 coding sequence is TGTGCCATCAATGGGGGACTAGGGGGCACAGATACTCAGTATTTT. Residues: CAINGGLGGTDTQYF.

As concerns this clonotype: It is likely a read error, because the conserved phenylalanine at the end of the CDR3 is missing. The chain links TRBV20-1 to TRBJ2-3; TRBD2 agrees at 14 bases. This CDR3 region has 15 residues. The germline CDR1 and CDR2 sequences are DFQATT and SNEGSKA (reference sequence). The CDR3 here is CGASGTSGSADTQYL. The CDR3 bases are TGCGGTGCTTCCGGGACTAGCGGGAGCGCAGATACGCAGTATTTG.

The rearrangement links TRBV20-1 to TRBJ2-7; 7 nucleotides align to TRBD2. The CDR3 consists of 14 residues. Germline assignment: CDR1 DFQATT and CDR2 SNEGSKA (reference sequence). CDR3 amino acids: CYASSRTSGNEQYF. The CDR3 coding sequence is TGCTATGCTAGTTCTAGGACTAGTGGGAACGAGCAGTACTTC.

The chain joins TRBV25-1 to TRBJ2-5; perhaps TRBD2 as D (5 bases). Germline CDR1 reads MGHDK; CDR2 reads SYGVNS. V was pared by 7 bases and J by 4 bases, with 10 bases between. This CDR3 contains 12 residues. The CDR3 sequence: CASIGVGETQYF. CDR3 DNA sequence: TGTGCCAGCATCGGGGTTGGAGAGACCCAGTACTTC.

CDR3 bases: TGTGCCAGCAGCGTAGTACGGCCGGATCCCTACAATGAGCAGTTCTTC. This translates into CASSVVRPDPYNEQFF. This chain uses TRBV9 with TRBJ2-1; no reliable D call. The ends were cut back, 0 bases at V and 2 bases at J, with 12 bases in the middle. The CDR3 consists of 16 residues. Germline loops: CDR1 SGDLS, CDR2 YYNGEE.

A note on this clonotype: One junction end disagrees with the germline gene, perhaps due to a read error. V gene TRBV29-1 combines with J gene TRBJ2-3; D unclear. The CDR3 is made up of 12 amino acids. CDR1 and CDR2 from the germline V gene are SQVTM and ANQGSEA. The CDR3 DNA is TGCAGTGTTGACCTGTGGGCAGATACGGAGTATTTT. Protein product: CSVDLWADTEYF.

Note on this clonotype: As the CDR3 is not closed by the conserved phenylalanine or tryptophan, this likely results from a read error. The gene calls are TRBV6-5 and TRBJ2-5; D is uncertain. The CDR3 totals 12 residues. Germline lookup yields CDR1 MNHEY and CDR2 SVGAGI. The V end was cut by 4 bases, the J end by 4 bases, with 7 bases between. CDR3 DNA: TGTGCCAGCAGTTGCATCTCAGAGACCCAGTACCTC. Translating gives CASSCISETQYL.

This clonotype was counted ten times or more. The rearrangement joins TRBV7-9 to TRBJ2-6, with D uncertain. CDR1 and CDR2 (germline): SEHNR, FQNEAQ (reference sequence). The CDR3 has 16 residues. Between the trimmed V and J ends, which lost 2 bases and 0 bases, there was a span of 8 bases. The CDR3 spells CASSLSTASGANVLTF. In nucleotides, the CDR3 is TGTGCCAGCAGCTTATCTACGGCCTCTGGGGCCAACGTCCTGACTTTC.

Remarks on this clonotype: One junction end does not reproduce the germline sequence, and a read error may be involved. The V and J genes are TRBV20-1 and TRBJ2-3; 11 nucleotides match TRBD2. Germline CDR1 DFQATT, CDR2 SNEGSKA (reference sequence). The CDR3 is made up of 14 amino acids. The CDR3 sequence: CSAVSGRAPDTQYF. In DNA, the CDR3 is TGCAGTGCTGTTAGCGGGAGGGCCCCAGATACGCAATATTTT.

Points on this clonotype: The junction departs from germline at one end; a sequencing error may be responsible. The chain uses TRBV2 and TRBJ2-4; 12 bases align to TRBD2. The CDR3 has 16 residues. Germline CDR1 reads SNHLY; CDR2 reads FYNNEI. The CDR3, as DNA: TGTGTCAGCAGTCAGAATCCTACTAGCGGGGGGACCATTCAGTACTTC. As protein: CVSSQNPTSGGTIQYF. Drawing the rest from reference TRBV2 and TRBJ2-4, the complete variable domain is EPEVTQTPSHQVTQMGQEVILRCVPISNHLYFYWYRQILGQKVEFLVSFYNNEISEKSEIFDDQFSVERPDGSNFTLKIRSTKLEDSAMYFCVSSQNPTSGGTIQYFGAGTRLSVL.

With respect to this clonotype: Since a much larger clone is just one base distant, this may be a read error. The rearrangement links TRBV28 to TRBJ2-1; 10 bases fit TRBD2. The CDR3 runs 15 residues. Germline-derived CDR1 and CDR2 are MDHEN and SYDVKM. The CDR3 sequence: CASSLFGLAVAEEFF. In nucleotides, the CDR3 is TGTGCCAGCAGTTTATTTGGACTAGCGGTTGCTGAGGAGTTCTTC.

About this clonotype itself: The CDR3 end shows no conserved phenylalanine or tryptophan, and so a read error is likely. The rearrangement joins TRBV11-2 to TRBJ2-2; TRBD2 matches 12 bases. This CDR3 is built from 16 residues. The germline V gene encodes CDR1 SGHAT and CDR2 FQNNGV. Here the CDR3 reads CAGSPSGRAHTGELFL. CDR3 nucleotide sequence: TGTGCCGGCAGCCCTAGCGGGAGGGCCCACACCGGGGAGCTGTTTCTA.

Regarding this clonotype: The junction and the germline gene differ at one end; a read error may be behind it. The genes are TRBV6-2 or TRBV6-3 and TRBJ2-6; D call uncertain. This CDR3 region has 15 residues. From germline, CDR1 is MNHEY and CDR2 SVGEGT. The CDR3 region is CASSNSTSGVNVLTF. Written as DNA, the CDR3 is TGTGCCAGCAGTAACTCGACCTCTGGGGTCAACGTCCTGACTTTC.

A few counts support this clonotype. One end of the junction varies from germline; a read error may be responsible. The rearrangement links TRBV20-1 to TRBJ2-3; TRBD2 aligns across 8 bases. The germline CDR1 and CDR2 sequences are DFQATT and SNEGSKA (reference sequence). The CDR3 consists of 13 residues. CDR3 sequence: CSAMTSDTDMQYF. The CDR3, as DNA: TGCAGTGCTATGACTAGCGACACCGATATGCAGTATTTT.

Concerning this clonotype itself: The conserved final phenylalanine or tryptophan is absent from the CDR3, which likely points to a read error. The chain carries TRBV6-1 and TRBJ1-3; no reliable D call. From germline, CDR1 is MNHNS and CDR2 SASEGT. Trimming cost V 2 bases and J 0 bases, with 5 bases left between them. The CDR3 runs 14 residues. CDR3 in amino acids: CASSEFSSGNTIYS. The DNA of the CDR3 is TGTGCCAGCAGTGAATTTAGCTCTGGAAACACCATATATTCT.

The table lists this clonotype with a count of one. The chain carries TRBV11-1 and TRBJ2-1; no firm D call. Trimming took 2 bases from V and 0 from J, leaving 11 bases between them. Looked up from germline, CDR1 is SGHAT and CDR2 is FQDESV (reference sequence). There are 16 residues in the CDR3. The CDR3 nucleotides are TGTGCCAGCAGCTTAAGCCTATTCGGCTCCTACAATGAGCAGTTCTTC. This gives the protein CASSLSLFGSYNEQFF.

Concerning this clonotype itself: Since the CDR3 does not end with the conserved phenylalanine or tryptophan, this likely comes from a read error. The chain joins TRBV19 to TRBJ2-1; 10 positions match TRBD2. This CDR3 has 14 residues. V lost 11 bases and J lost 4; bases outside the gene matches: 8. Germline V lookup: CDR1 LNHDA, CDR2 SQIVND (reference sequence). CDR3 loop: CAFGSGRVYNEQFL. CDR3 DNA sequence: TGTGCCTTCGGGAGCGGGAGGGTATACAATGAGCAGTTCCTC.

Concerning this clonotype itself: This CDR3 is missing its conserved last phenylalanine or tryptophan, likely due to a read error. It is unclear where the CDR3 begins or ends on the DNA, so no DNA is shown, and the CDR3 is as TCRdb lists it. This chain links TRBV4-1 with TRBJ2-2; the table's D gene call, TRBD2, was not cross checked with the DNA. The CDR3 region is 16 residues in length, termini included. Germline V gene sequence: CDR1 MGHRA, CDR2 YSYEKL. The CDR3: CANSQVTRFRTGELLL.

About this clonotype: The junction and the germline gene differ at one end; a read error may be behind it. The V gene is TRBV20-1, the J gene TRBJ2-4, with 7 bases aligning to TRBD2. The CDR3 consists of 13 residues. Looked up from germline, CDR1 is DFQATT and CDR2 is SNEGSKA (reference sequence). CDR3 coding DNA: TGCAGTGTCAGGCTAGCGGAAGAAAACATTCAGTGCTTC. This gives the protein CSVRLAEENIQCF.

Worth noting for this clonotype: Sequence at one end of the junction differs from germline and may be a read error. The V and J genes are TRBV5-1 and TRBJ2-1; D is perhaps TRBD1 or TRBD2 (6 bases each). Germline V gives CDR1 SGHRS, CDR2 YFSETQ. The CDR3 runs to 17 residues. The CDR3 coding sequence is TGCACCAGCAGCTTTGGGGGGTCAGGGCTTTGGGACATTGAGCAGTTCTTC. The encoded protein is CTSSFGGSGLWDIEQFF.